Detailed here is one T cell receptor beta chain. This CDR3 has 15 residues. This sample was taken from a study of patients and donors after allogeneic stem cell transplantation. Each CDR3 protein is one row after TCRdb ran MiXCR on the RT-PCR reads. The data hold more than 150,000 distinct CDR3 sequences, with 41% observed a single time. This TCR was sampled from a human donor who was either an allogeneic HSCT recipient or a stem cell or donor lymphocyte infusion donor (not recorded which). It is not recorded whose cells these are; they may come from a transplant donor. V is TRBV1 and J is TRBJ1-2. TRBV1 is labeled a pseudogene. Material: blood, either unsorted or a sorted T cell fraction (not recorded which). CDR3 nucleotides: TGCACCAGCAGCCAAGATCTTGGGAACAACTATGGCTACACCTTC. Residues: CTSSQDLGNNYGYTF.